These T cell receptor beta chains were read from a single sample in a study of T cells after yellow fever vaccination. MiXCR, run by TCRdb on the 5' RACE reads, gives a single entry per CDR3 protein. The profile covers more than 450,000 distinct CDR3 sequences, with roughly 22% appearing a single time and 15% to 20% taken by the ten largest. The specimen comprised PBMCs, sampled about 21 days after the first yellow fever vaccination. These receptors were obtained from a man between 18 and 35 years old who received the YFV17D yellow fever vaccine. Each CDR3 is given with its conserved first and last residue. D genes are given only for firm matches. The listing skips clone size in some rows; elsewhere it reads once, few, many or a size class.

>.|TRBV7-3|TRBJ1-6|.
TGTGCCAGCAGCGGAACAGGGAGTAGGTCCTCACCCCTCCACTTT
CASSGTGSRSSPLHF
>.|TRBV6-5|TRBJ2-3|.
TGTGCCAGCAGTTCGGGCCAGTCTTATACGCAGTATTTT
CASSSGQSYTQYF
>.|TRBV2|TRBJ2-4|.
TGTGCCAGCAGCGCCCTCGGAGGAGCCAAAAACATTCAGTACTTC
CASSALGGAKNIQYF
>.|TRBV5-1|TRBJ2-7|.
TGCGCCAGCAGCTTGGATAACAAATACGAGCAGTACTTC
CASSLDNKYEQYF
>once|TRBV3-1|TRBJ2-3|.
TGTGCCAGCAGGGCGACAGGCACAAATACGCAGTATTTT
CASRATGTNTQYF
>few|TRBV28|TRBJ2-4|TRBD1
TGTGCCAGCAGGACAGGGCGGTATCGGAAAAACATTCAGTACTTC
CASRTGRYRKNIQYF
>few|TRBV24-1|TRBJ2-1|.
TGTGCCACCAGTGATTCTATGGGTCCTATTGAGCAGTTCTTC
CATSDSMGPIEQFF
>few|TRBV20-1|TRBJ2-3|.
TGCAGTGTAAGACCACTTCGCTCTAGCACAGATACGCAGTATTTT
CSVRPLRSSTDTQYF
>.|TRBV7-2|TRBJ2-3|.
TGTGCCAGCAGCTTAAGGCAGAGAACCACAGATACGCAGTATTTT
CASSLRQRTTDTQYF
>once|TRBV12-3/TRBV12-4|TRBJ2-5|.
TGTGCCAGCAGAGATTTAACAGGGCAAGAGACCCAGTACTTC
CASRDLTGQETQYF
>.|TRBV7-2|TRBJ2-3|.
TGTGCCAGCTGGAGGGACACCGCAGATACGCAGTATTTT
CASWRDTADTQYF
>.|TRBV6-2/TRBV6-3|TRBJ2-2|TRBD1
TGTGCCAGCAGCTTCGGACAGGGGCCCGGGGAGCTGTTTTTT
CASSFGQGPGELFF
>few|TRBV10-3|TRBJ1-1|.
TGTGCCATCAGTGAGTCCAGGGGTAGGGGCACTGAAGCTTTCTTT
CAISESRGRGTEAFF
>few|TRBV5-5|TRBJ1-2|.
TGTGCCAGCAGCTTGGTCGGCGGTTCTAACTATGGCTACACCTTC
CASSLVGGSNYGYTF
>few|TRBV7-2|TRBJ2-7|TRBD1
TGTGCCAGCAGCCCCCGACAGGGAAGGTACGAGCAGTACTTC
CASSPRQGRYEQYF
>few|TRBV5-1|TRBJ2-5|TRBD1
TGCGCCAGCAGCTGGAAGGGGACAGGGAGGGTCGAGACCCAGTACTTC
CASSWKGTGRVETQYF
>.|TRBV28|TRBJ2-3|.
TGTGCCAGCAGTTTATGGGGGGTCGGCACAGATACGCAGTATTTT
CASSLWGVGTDTQYF
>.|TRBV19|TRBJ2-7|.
TGTGCCAGTAGTAACCAGGGGAGGTCCTACGAGCAGTACTTC
CASSNQGRSYEQYF
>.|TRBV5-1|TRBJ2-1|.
TGCGCCAGCAGCTCCCAGACTCTCAGCTCCTACAATGAGCAGTTCTTC
CASSSQTLSSYNEQFF
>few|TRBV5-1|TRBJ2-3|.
TGCGCCAGCAGCAGACGACAACCCACAGATACGCAGTATTTT
CASSRRQPTDTQYF
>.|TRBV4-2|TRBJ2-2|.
TGTGCCAGCAGCCAGGCTCTAGGGAACACCGGGGAGCTGTTTTTT
CASSQALGNTGELFF
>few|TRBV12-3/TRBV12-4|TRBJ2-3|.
TGTGCCACCGGTGGTAGCACAGATACGCAGTATTTT
CATGGSTDTQYF
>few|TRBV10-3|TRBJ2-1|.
TGTGCCATCAGTGAAATGGGCGGGGCTGTCTCGGCGGAGCAGTTCTTC
CAISEMGGAVSAEQFF
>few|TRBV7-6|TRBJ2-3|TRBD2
TGTGCCAGCAGCTTAGCAGCGGGGGCTAGCACAGATACGCAGTATTTT
CASSLAAGASTDTQYF
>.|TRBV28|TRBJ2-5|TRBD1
TGTGCCAGCAGTTTCGGGACAGGGGTATTAGAGACCCAGTACTTC
CASSFGTGVLETQYF
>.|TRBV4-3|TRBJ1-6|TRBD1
TGCGCCAGCAGTCGAAGTGGGACAGGGAGACAGTCACCCCTCCACTTT
CASSRSGTGRQSPLHF
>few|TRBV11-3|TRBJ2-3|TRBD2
TGTGCCAGCAGCGCGAACGGACTAGCGGAGAGCACAGATACGCAGTATTTT
CASSANGLAESTDTQYF
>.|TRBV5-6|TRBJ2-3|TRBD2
TGTGCCAGCAAAACTAGCGGGGGGGGTCAAGATACGCAGTATTTT
CASKTSGGGQDTQYF
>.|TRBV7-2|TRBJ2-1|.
TGTGCCAGCAGCTTGCAGGGGATACGGTACAATGAGCAGTTCTTC
CASSLQGIRYNEQFF
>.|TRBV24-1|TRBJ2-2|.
TGTGCCACCAGTGATTTGCACGCCGAGGGGAGGTGGGAGCTGTTTTTT
CATSDLHAEGRWELFF
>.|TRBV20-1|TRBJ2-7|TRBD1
TGCAGTGCTAGAGATCCTAGCGGACAGGGGTTAGGTTACGAGCAGTACTTC
CSARDPSGQGLGYEQYF
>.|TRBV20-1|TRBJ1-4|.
TGCAGTGCCGCTAAGGGAATTAATGAAAAACTGTTTTTT
CSAAKGINEKLFF
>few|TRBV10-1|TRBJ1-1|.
TGCGCCAGCAGAGAGAACGCGGGTCACCAAGTCAACACTGAAGCTTTCTTT
CASRENAGHQVNTEAFF
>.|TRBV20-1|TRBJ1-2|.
TGCAGTGGTCCGGGACCAAGGAGGGGCTACACCTTC
CSGPGPRRGYTF
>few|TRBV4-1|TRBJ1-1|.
TGCGCCAGCAGCCAAGCCCTAGCTTGGGGGACAGAAGCTTTCTTT
CASSQALAWGTEAFF
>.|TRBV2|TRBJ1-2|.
TGTGCCAGCAGAGAAACGGGTGATGGCTACACCTTC
CASRETGDGYTF
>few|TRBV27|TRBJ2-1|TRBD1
TGTGCCAGCAGTTTATTTCCGACAGGGAACTACAATGAGCAGTTCTTC
CASSLFPTGNYNEQFF